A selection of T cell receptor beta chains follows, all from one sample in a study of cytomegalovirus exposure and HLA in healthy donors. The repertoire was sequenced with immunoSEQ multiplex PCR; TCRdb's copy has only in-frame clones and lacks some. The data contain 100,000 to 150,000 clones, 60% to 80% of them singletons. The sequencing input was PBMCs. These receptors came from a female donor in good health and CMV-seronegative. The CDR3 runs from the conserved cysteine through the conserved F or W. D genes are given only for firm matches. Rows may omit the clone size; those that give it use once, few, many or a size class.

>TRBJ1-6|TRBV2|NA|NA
CASRSGVPTPLHF
TGTGCCAGCAGATCCGGGGTTCCTACACCCCTCCACTTT
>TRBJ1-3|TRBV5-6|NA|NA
CASSYRDPSSGNTIYF
TGTGCCAGCAGCTACAGGGACCCAAGCTCTGGAAACACCATATATTTT
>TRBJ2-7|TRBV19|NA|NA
CASSIDGFSYEQYF
TGTGCCAGTAGTATAGACGGGTTCTCCTACGAGCAGTACTTC
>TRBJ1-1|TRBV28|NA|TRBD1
CASSRGQYTEAFF
TGTGCCAGCAGTCGGGGACAGTACACTGAAGCTTTCTTT
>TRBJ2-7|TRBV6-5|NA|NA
CASSVRGGLPYEQYF
TGTGCCAGCAGTGTGAGGGGGGGCCTCCCCTACGAGCAGTACTTC
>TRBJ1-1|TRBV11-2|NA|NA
CASSLVSRTEAFF
TGTGCCAGCAGCTTAGTATCGCGGACTGAAGCTTTCTTT
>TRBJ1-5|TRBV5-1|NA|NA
CASSAGTNSNQPQHF
TGCGCCAGCAGCGCCGGGACTAACAGCAATCAGCCCCAGCATTTT
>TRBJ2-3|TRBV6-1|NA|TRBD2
CASSESRAGVRVDTQYF
TGTGCCAGCAGTGAATCCCGGGCGGGAGTAAGGGTGGATACGCAGTATTTT
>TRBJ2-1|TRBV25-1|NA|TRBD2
CASSDTSGRNEQFF
TGTGCCAGCAGTGATACTAGCGGGAGGAATGAGCAGTTCTTC
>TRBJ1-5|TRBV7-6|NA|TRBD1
CASSTTGGDQPQHF
TGTGCCAGCAGTACCACAGGGGGCGATCAGCCCCAGCATTTT
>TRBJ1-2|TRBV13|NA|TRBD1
CASSMLDRGYYGYTF
TGTGCCAGCAGCATGTTGGACAGGGGATACTATGGCTACACCTTC
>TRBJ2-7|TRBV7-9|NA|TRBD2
CASSSQRERSYEQYF
TGTGCCAGCAGTTCTCAGCGGGAGAGATCCTACGAGCAGTACTTC
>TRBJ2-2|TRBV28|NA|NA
CASSLFRRVNTGELFF
TGTGCCAGCAGTTTATTCCGACGGGTGAACACCGGGGAGCTGTTTTTT
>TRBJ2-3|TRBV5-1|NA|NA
CASSNRPGPDTQYF
TGCGCCAGCAGTAACCGGCCGGGTCCAGATACGCAGTATTTT
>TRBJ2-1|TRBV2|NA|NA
CASSGIRGNEQFF
TGTGCCAGCAGTGGAATTCGGGGGAATGAGCAGTTCTTC
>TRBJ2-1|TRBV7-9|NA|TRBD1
CASSLRWDRGYNEQFF
TGTGCCAGCAGCTTAAGGTGGGACAGGGGCTACAATGAGCAGTTCTTC
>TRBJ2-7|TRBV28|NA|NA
CASSIFGGSTYEQYF
TGTGCCAGCAGCATCTTTGGGGGCTCAACGTACGAGCAGTACTTC
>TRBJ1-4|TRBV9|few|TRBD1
CASSVARQGEKLFF
TGTGCCAGCAGCGTAGCTCGACAGGGTGAAAAACTGTTTTTT
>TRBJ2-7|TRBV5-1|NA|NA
CASSSRTPYEQYF
TGCGCCAGCAGCTCCCGGACTCCCTACGAGCAGTACTTC
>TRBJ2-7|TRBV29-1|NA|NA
CSVAGGFYEQYF
TGCAGCGTTGCCGGCGGCTTCTACGAGCAGTACTTC
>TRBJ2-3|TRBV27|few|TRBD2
CASSFTSGATDTQYF
TGTGCCAGCAGTTTCACTAGCGGGGCAACAGATACGCAGTATTTT
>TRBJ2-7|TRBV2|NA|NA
CASELFSGTRLTYEQYF
TGTGCCAGCGAGTTGTTCTCCGGGACTCGCCTTACCTACGAGCAGTACTTC
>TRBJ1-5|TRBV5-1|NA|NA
CASSLAAGAEPQHF
TGCGCCAGCAGCTTGGCCGCGGGGGCTGAGCCCCAGCATTTT
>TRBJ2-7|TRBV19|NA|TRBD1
CASSAGQGLYEQYF
TGTGCCAGTAGCGCGGGACAGGGGCTATACGAGCAGTACTTC
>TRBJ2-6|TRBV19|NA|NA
CASSLQHTGANVLTF
TGTGCCAGTAGCCTCCAACATACTGGGGCCAACGTCCTGACTTTC
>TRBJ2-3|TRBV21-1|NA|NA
CASSKLDRGKNTQYF
TGTGCCAGCAGCAAACTGGACAGGGGGAAAAATACGCAGTATTTT
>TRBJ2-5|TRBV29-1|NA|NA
CSVEVLQETQYF
TGCAGCGTTGAAGTCTTACAAGAGACCCAGTACTTC
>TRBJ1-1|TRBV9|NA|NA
CASSATGSTEAFF
TGTGCCAGCAGCGCCACAGGGTCCACTGAGGCTTTCTTT
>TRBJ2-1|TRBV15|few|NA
CATSSPDGGVSYNEQFF
TGTGCCACCAGCAGCCCCGACGGAGGAGTTTCCTACAATGAGCAGTTCTTC
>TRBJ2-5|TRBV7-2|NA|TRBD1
CASSAWTGGIETQYF
TGTGCCAGCAGCGCCTGGACAGGGGGCATAGAGACCCAGTACTTC
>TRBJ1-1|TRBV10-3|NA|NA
CAISDREGTEAFF
TGTGCCATCAGTGACAGGGAAGGGACTGAAGCTTTCTTT
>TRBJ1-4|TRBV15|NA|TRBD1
CATSRDRADRVNEKLFF
TGTGCCACCAGCAGAGATCGGGCGGACAGGGTGAATGAAAAACTGTTTTTT
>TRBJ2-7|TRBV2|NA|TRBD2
CASSEMGGPGNEQYF
TGTGCCAGCAGTGAAATGGGAGGGCCAGGGAACGAGCAGTACTTC
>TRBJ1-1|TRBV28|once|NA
CASSPNRINTEAFF
TGTGCCAGCAGTCCGAACAGGATCAACACTGAAGCTTTCTTT
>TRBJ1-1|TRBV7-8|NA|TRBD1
CASSSPGQATEAFF
TGTGCCAGCAGCAGTCCCGGACAGGCAACTGAAGCTTTCTTT
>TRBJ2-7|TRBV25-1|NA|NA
CASSEFPDRPTYEQYF
TGTGCCAGCAGTGAATTCCCCGACAGGCCCACCTACGAGCAGTACTTC
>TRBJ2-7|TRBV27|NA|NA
CASSSAYYYEQYF
TGTGCCAGCAGTTCAGCATACTACTACGAGCAGTACTTC
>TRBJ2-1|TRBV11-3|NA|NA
CASSFFGGGGGNEQFF
TGTGCCAGCAGCTTCTTCGGAGGCGGTGGCGGCAATGAGCAGTTCTTC
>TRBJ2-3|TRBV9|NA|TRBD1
CASSVAVGQGATGTDTQYF
TGTGCCAGCAGCGTAGCTGTGGGACAGGGGGCTACGGGTACAGATACGCAGTATTTT
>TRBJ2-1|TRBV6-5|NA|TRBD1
CASSMDRAADEQFF
TGTGCCAGCAGTATGGACAGGGCGGCGGATGAGCAGTTCTTC
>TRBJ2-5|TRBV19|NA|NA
CASSIHARGQETQYF
TGTGCCAGTAGTATACACGCCAGGGGCCAAGAGACCCAGTACTTC
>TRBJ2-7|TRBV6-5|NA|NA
CASSYSREQYF
TGTGCCAGCAGTTACTCCCGCGAGCAGTACTTC
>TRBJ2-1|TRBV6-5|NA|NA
CASSYGAVYNEQFF
TGTGCCAGCAGTTACGGAGCGGTTTACAATGAGCAGTTCTTC
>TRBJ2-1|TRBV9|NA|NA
CASSPPRSYNEQFF
TGTGCCAGCAGCCCCCCGAGGAGCTACAATGAGCAGTTCTTC
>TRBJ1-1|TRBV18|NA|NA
CASSPLGSGTEAFF
TGTGCCAGCTCACCATTAGGTTCAGGGACTGAAGCTTTCTTT
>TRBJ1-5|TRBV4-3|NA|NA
CASSQVRVSSQPQHF
TGCGCCAGCAGCCAAGTACGAGTTAGCAGTCAGCCCCAGCATTTT
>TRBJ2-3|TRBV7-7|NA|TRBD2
CASSAGLAGGTDTQYF
TGTGCCAGCAGCGCCGGACTAGCGGGAGGCACAGATACGCAGTATTTT
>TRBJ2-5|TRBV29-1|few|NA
CSVQSPGSGARTQYF
TGCAGCGTCCAATCCCCAGGGTCAGGGGCAAGGACCCAGTACTTC
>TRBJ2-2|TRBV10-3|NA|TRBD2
CAIREDGLAGGPNTGELFF
TGTGCCATCAGGGAAGATGGACTAGCGGGAGGGCCGAACACCGGGGAGCTGTTTTTT
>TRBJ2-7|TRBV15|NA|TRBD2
CATSATSGILEQYF
TGTGCCACCAGCGCGACTAGCGGGATACTCGAGCAGTACTTC
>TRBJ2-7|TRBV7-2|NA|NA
CASSLDREGYEQYF
TGTGCCAGCAGCTTAGACAGGGAAGGGTACGAGCAGTACTTC
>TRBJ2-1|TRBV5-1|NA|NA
CASNDQGSYNEQFF
TGCGCCAGCAATGATCAGGGCTCCTACAATGAGCAGTTCTTC
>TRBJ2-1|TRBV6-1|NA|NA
CANLLSGIGNEQFF
TGTGCCAATCTACTTAGCGGCATTGGCAATGAGCAGTTCTTC
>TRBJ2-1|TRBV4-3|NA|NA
CASSHYLEDSANYNEQFF
TGCGCCAGCAGCCACTACTTGGAGGACAGCGCGAACTACAATGAGCAGTTCTTC
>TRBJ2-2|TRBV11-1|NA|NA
CASSLPSAMYTGELFF
TGTGCCAGCAGCTTACCTAGCGCCATGTACACCGGGGAGCTGTTTTTT
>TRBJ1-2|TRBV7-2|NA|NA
CASSLETREGGYTF
TGTGCCAGCAGCTTAGAGACCAGGGAGGGTGGCTACACCTTC
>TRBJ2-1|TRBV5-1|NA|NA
CASSLATDWISDSYNEQFF
TGCGCCAGCAGCTTGGCCACGGACTGGATCTCCGACTCCTACAATGAGCAGTTCTTC